This passage covers 21 T cell receptor beta chains from one sample sequenced in a study of cytomegalovirus exposure and HLA in healthy donors (TCRdb year 2017). The library was obtained by the immunoSEQ multiplex PCR assay. For the multiplex PCR, a mixture combining 60 forward primers for TCR Vbeta segments and 13 reverse primers for TCR Jbeta segments was used. TCRdb limited this immuneACCESS table to in-frame rearrangements with V and J called. A share of clones is missing; checked studies link under half to unresolved V genes, and the rest is unexplained. The sample yields approximately 200,000 clones; roughly four fifths were counted once. The ten largest clones add up to approximately 3.1% of the sample. Sequencing was performed on PBMCs. These receptor sequences come from a woman in her twenties or thirties in good health and CMV-seropositive.

The chain employs TRBV6-6 and TRBJ2-7; 9 nucleotides match TRBD1. The CDR3 runs 14 residues. CDR1 and CDR2 (germline): MNHNY, SVGAGI (reference sequence). The junction had 4 bases not matched to a gene; V was cut back by 2 bases and J by 5 bases. CDR3 sequence (DNA): TGTGCCAGCAGTTACGGGACAGGGAGGAACGAGCAGTACTTC. Its protein is CASSYGTGRNEQYF.

This clone appeared a single time. This chain links TRBV28 with TRBJ2-7; TRBD1 agrees at 8 bases. CDR1 is MDHEN and CDR2 is SYDVKM in the germline V gene. The CDR3 totals 15 residues. Trimming at V came to 3 bases and at J to 5 bases, leaving 9 bases not matched to a gene. CDR3 DNA sequence: TGTGCCAGCAGTTTCCCCTCAGGGGGCATCCACGAGCAGTACTTC. Its protein product is CASSFPSGGIHEQYF. Based on the CDR3 plus reference TRBV28 and TRBJ2-7, the full variable domain is DVKVTQSSRYLVKRTGEKVFLECVQDMDHENMFWYRQDPGLGLRLIYFSYDVKMKEKGDIPEGYSVSREKKERFSLILESASTNQTSMYLCASSFPSGGIHEQYFGPGTRLTVT.

V gene TRBV10-3 combines with J gene TRBJ2-1, with a possible D match to TRBD2 (6 bases). Germline CDR1 reads ENHRY; CDR2 reads SYGVKD. V lost 10 bases to trimming and J lost 6 bases, with 13 bases between them. CDR3 size: 12 residues. The CDR3 coding sequence is TGTGCCACCGCCCCCGGGAGCAATGAGCAGTTCTTC. This translates into CATAPGSNEQFF.

The CDR3 DNA reads as TGTGCCAGCAGCCCACCTGGGCGGGAGAAGAGAATGGAAGAGACCCAGTACTTC. This translates into CASSPPGREKRMEETQYF. The V call is TRBV5-4, the J call TRBJ2-5, with 7 positions matching TRBD2. Trimming at V came to 4 bases and at J to 3 bases, leaving 18 bases not matched to a gene. Germline V gene sequence: CDR1 SGHNT, CDR2 YYREEE (reference sequence). This CDR3 region has 18 residues.

The chain employs TRBV7-9 and TRBJ2-3; no clear D gene. The CDR3 length is 16 residues. CDR1 SEHNR and CDR2 FQNEAQ come from the germline V gene (reference sequence). Trimming took off 1 base at V and 4 bases at J, with 15 bases between the two ends. CDR3 sequence reads: CASSLGRRDFSDTQYF. CDR3 nucleotides: TGTGCCAGCAGCTTAGGAAGGAGAGACTTCTCAGATACGCAGTATTTT.

This clone was counted once. The chain uses TRBV6-1 and TRBJ1-6; weak D call: TRBD1 (6 bases). Trimming took off 4 bases at V and 7 bases at J, with 14 bases between the two ends. The CDR3 totals 15 residues. CDR1 is MNHNS, CDR2 SASEGT, per germline. CDR3 sequence (DNA): TGTGCCAGCAGTGCCTACAGGGTAGTCAATTCACCCCTCCACTTT. This gives the protein CASSAYRVVNSPLHF.

This clone was seen just once. V is TRBV6-1 and J is TRBJ1-6; D remains unclear. There are 12 residues in the CDR3. V was trimmed by 6 bases and J by 10 bases, leaving 10 bases between them. Germline V CDR1 and CDR2: MNHNS, SASEGT. The CDR3 DNA is TGTGCCAGCAGAGAGGGAGCATCACCCCTCCACTTT. As protein: CASREGASPLHF.

The chain combines TRBV7-9 with TRBJ2-2; no clear D. Between the trimmed V and J ends, which lost 5 bases and 0 bases, there was a span of 4 bases. Per the germline V gene, CDR1 is SEHNR and CDR2 is FQNEAQ (reference sequence). The CDR3 totals 13 residues. As DNA, the CDR3 is TGTGCCAGCAGCCGGGCGAACACCGGGGAGCTGTTTTTT. As protein: CASSRANTGELFF.

This chain joins TRBV18 and TRBJ1-1, with a possible D match to TRBD1 (5 bases). Germline V gene data show CDR1 as KGHSH and CDR2 as LQKENI. V lost 5 bases to trimming and J lost 1 base, with 20 bases between them. The CDR3 contains 17 residues. CDR3 protein: CASSGPSSGVGNTEAFF. In nucleotides, the CDR3 is TGTGCCAGCTCAGGACCTTCGTCGGGGGTAGGGAACACTGAAGCTTTCTTT.

V is TRBV19 and J is TRBJ2-7; D is possibly TRBD1 (6 bases). V shed 5 bases and J shed 3 bases, with 14 bases lying between them. CDR1 LNHDA and CDR2 SQIVND come from the germline V gene (reference sequence). The CDR3 extends over 14 amino acids. The CDR3 sequence is CASSLAPTGYEQYF. The CDR3 bases are TGTGCCAGTAGTCTCGCCCCGACAGGCTACGAGCAGTACTTC.

This chain links TRBV19 with TRBJ2-7, with D perhaps TRBD2 (6 bases). The CDR3 is 15 residues long. V was trimmed by 5 bases and J by 2 bases, leaving 16 bases between them. CDR1 is LNHDA, CDR2 SQIVND, per germline (reference sequence). CDR3 DNA sequence: TGTGCCAGTAGTTGGGGAGGAGCGGCCGCCTACGAGCAGTACTTC. This translates into CASSWGGAAAYEQYF.

The chain uses TRBV2 and TRBJ1-4, with 10 bases matching TRBD1. The germline V gene has CDR1 SNHLY and CDR2 FYNNEI. This CDR3 has 15 amino acids. The V segment lost 4 bases and the J segment 7 bases; nucleotides outside the gene matches: 6. This chain's CDR3 is CASSATGGTSEKLFF. CDR3 bases: TGTGCCAGCAGTGCGACAGGGGGCACGAGTGAAAAACTGTTTTTT.

This chain links TRBV5-6 with TRBJ1-1, with D tentatively TRBD1 (6 bases). Trimming shortened V by 4 bases and J by 0 bases, and 10 bases separated the two germline ends. CDR3 size: 14 residues. CDR1 is SGHDT, CDR2 YYEEEE, per germline. This chain's CDR3 is CASSITGMNTEAFF. DNA of the CDR3: TGTGCCAGCAGCATTACAGGGATGAACACTGAAGCTTTCTTT.

The CDR3 is CASKLAGFSSTDTQYF. In nucleotides, the CDR3 is TGTGCCAGCAAGCTAGCGGGATTTTCTAGCACAGATACGCAGTATTTT. V usage is TRBV28 and J usage is TRBJ2-3, with 9 bases identical to TRBD2. CDR1 and CDR2 from the germline V gene are MDHEN and SYDVKM. The ends lost 7 bases at V and 0 bases at J; junction bases unmatched: 8. This CDR3 spans 16 amino acids.

J is TRBJ2-1 and V is TRBV10-3, with 7 bases aligning to TRBD2. Germline lookup yields CDR1 ENHRY and CDR2 SYGVKD. The CDR3 runs 14 residues. The ends lost 7 bases at V and 0 bases at J; junction bases unmatched: 3. CDR3 in DNA: TGTGCCATCACCCCGGGGGGCTCCTACAATGAGCAGTTCTTC. Residues: CAITPGGSYNEQFF.

This clone was seen a single time. The chain combines TRBV18 with TRBJ2-1; 7 bases align to TRBD1. CDR3 length: 13 amino acids. Germline V lookup: CDR1 KGHSH, CDR2 LQKENI. V dropped 4 bases and J dropped 5; count of bases not matched to a gene: 2. The CDR3 DNA follows: TGTGCCAGCTCACGACAGGGCGACAATGAGCAGTTCTTC. Its translation is CASSRQGDNEQFF.

The V and J genes are TRBV5-4 and TRBJ2-3; 9 bases map to TRBD2. The CDR3 length is 16 residues. The germline V gene has CDR1 SGHNT and CDR2 YYREEE (reference sequence). V trimming: 2 bases; J trimming: 4 bases; junction bases outside the gene matches: 8. The CDR3 DNA reads TGTGCCAGCAGCTTTGCGGGAGGGTTCTTGTCAGATACGCAGTATTTT. It specifies CASSFAGGFLSDTQYF.

The chain links TRBV27 to TRBJ2-3; maybe TRBD2 (5 bases). The CDR3 is made up of 15 amino acids. CDR1 is MNHEY, CDR2 SMNVEV, per germline (reference sequence). The V gene lost 2 bases and the J gene lost 1 base, with 10 bases spanning the gap. The CDR3 bases are TGTGCCAGCAGTTTAACGGGAATCGGCACAGATACGCAGTATTTT. Its translation is CASSLTGIGTDTQYF.

The sample holds one count of this clone. Other DNA sequences in the same sample also yield this CDR3. V and J are TRBV6-5 and TRBJ2-3, with TRBD2 as a possible D gene (6 bases). Trimming cost V 0 bases and J 3 bases, with 7 bases left between them. This CDR3 is 14 amino acids long. Germline V lookup: CDR1 MNHEY, CDR2 SVGAGI. CDR3 in DNA: TGTGCCAGCAGTTACTCCGGGGGTACAGATACGCAGTATTTT. It codes for CASSYSGGTDTQYF.

The rearrangement uses TRBV5-7 and TRBJ2-1; D not certain. TRBV5-7 is classed as an ORF, of uncertain function. CDR3 size: 12 residues. Trimming removed 2 bases from V and 12 bases from J, with 12 bases in between. This CDR3 is CASSFSSQWQFF. Written as DNA, the CDR3 is TGTGCCAGCAGCTTTTCGTCGCAGTGGCAGTTCTTC.

In this sample, this clone turned up a few times. This chain links TRBV28 with TRBJ2-6; unclear D gene. The CDR3 totals 15 residues. The V gene lost 8 bases and the J gene lost 2 bases, with 13 bases spanning the gap. Germline CDR1 reads MDHEN; CDR2 reads SYDVKM. DNA of the CDR3: TGTGCCAGCGGGCCCCCGCAGGCTGGGGCCAACGTCCTGACTTTC. Encoded protein: CASGPPQAGANVLTF.